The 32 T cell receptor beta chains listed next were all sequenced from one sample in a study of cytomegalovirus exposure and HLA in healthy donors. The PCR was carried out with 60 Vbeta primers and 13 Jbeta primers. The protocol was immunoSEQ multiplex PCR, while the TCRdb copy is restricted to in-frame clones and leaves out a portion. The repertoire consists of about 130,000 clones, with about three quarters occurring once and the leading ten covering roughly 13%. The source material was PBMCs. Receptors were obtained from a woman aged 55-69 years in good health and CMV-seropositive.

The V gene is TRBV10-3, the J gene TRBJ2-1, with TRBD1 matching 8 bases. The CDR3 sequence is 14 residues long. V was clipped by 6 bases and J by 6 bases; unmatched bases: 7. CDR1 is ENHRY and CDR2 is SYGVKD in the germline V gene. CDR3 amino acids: CAISTSTGGNEQFF. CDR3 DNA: TGTGCCATCAGCACGTCAACAGGGGGCAATGAGCAGTTCTTC.

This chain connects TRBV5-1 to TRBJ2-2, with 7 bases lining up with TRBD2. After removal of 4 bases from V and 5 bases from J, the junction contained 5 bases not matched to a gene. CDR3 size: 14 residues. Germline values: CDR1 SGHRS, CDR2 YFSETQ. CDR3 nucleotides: TGCGCCAGCAGCCCCGAAGCGGGGACCGGGGAGCTGTTTTTT. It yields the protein CASSPEAGTGELFF.

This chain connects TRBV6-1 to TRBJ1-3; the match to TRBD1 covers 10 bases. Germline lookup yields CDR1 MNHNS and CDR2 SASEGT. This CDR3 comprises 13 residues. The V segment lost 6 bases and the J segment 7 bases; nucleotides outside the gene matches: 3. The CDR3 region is CASRPGQGNTIYF. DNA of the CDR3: TGTGCCAGCAGACCGGGACAGGGGAACACCATATATTTT.

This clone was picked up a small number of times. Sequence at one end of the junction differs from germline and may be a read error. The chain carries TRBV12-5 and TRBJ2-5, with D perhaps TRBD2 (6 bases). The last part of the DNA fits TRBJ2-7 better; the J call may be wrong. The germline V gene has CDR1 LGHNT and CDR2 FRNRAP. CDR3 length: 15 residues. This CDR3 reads CASGPLGGTTYEQYF. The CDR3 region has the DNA TGCGCTAGTGGCCCACTCGGGGGAACCACCTACGAGCAGTACTTC.

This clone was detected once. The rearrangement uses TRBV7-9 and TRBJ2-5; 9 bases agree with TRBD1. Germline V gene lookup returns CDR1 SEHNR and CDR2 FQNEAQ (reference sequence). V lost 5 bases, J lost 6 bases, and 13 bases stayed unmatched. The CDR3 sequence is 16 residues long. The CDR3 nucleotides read TGTGCCAGCAGCCCTCAACCGGGACAGGGTTTAAAGACCCAGTACTTC. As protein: CASSPQPGQGLKTQYF.

CDR3 in amino acids: CASSAAAAASSYEQYF. In nucleotides, the CDR3 is TGTGCCAGCAGCGCGGCCGCAGCGGCAAGCTCCTACGAGCAGTACTTC. This chain links TRBV9 with TRBJ2-7; possible D gene TRBD2, 5 bases. V was cut by 3 bases and J by 0 bases, with 16 bases left in between. This CDR3 has 16 residues. Germline V gene data show CDR1 as SGDLS and CDR2 as YYNGEE.

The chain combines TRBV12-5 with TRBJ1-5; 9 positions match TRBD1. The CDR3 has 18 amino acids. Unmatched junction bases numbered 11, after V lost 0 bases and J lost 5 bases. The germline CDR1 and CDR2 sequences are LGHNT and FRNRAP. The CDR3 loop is CASGLVTGTGNSDQPQHF. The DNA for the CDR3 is TGTGCTAGTGGTTTGGTGACCGGGACAGGGAATTCCGATCAGCCCCAGCATTTT.

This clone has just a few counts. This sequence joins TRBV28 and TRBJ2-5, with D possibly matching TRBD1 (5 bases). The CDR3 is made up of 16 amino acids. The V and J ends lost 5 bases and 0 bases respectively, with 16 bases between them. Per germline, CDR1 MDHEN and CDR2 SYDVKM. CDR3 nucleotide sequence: TGTGCCAGCAGTCTCCCCGGCGGACAAAACCAAGAGACCCAGTACTTC. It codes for CASSLPGGQNQETQYF.

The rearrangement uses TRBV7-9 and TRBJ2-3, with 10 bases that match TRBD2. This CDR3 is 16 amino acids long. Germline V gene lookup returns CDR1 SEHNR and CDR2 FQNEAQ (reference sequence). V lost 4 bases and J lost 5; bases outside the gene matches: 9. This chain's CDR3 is CASSSRTSGLRDTQYF. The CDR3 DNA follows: TGTGCCAGCAGCTCGCGGACTAGCGGACTAAGAGATACGCAGTATTTT.

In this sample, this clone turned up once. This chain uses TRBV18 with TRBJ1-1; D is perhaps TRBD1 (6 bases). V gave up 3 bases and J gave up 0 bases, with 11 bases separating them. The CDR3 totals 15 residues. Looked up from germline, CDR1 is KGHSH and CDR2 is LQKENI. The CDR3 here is CASSPQGIMNTEAFF. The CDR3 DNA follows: TGTGCCAGCTCACCGCAGGGGATTATGAACACTGAAGCTTTCTTT.

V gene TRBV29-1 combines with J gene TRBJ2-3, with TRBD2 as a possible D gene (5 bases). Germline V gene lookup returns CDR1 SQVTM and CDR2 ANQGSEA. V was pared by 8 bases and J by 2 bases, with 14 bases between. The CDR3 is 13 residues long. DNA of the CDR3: TGCAGCCAGAGGCAGGACTTCACAGATACGCAGTATTTT. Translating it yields CSQRQDFTDTQYF.

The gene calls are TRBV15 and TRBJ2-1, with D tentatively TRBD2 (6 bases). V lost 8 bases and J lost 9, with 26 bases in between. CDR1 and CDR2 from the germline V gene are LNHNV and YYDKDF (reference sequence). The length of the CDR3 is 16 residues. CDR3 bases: TGTGCCACCGAAAAAGGGAGGATATTAGGAGGTGGTGAGCAGTTCTTC. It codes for CATEKGRILGGGEQFF.

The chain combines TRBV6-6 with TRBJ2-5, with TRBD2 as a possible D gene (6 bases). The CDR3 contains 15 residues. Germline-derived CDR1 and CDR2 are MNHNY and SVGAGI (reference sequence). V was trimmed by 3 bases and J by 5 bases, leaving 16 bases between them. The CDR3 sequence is CASSYQGGRGETQYF. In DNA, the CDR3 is TGTGCCAGCAGTTATCAGGGAGGCCGTGGGGAGACCCAGTACTTC.

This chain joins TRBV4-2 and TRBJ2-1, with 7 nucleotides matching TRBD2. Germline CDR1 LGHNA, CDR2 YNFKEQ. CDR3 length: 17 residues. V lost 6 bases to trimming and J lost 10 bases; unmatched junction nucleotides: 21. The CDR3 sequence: CASSSFLRASGYHEQFF. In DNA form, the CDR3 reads TGTGCCAGCAGTTCCTTCTTACGAGCTAGCGGCTATCACGAGCAGTTCTTC.

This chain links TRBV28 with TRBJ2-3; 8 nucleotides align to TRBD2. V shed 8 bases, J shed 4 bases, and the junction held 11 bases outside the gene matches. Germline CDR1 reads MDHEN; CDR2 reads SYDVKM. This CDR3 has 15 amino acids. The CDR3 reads CASVPGGPWADTQYF. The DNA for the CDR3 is TGTGCCAGCGTCCCGGGGGGGCCTTGGGCAGATACGCAGTATTTT.

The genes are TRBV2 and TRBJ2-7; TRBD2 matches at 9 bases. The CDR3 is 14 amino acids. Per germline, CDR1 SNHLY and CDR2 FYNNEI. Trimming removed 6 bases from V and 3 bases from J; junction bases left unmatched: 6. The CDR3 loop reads CASRGGSGGYEQYF. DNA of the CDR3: TGTGCCAGCAGGGGGGGTAGCGGGGGCTACGAGCAGTACTTC.

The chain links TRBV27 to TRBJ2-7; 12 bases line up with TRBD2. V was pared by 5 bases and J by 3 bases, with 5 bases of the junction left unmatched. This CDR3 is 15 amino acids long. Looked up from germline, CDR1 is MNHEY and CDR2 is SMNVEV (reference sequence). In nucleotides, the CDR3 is TGTGCCAGCAGTCCAGGACTAGCGGGACACTACGAGCAGTACTTC. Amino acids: CASSPGLAGHYEQYF.

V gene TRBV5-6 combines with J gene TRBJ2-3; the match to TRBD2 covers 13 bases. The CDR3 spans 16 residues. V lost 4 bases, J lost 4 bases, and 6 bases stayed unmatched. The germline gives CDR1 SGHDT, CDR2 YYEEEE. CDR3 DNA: TGTGCCAGCAGCGCCCGGACTAGCGGGAGAGCAGATACGCAGTATTTT. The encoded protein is CASSARTSGRADTQYF.

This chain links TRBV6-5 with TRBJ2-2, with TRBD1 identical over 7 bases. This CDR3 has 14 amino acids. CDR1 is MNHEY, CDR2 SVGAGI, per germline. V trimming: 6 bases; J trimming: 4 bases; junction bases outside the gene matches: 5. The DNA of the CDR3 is TGTGCCAGCAGAGACAGGGTACCCACCGGGGAGCTGTTTTTT. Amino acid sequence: CASRDRVPTGELFF.

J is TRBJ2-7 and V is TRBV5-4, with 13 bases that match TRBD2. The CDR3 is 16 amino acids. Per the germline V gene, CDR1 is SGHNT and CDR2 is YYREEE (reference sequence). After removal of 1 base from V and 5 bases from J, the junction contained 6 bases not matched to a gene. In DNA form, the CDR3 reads TGTGCCAGCAGCTTGCCGCGGACTAGCGGGAGAGACGAGCAGTACTTC. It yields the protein CASSLPRTSGRDEQYF.

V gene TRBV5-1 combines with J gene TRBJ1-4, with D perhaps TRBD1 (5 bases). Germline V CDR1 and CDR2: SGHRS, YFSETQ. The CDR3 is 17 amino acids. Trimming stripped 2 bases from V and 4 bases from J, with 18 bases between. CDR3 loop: CASSFSELLGDNEKLFF. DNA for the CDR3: TGCGCCAGCAGCTTTAGTGAACTCTTAGGGGATAATGAAAAACTGTTTTTT.

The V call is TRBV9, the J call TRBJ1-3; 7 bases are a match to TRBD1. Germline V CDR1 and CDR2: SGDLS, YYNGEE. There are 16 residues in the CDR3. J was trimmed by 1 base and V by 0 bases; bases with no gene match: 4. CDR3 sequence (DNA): TGTGCCAGCAGCGTAGTGGGACAGTTATCTGGAAACACCATATATTTT. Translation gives CASSVVGQLSGNTIYF.

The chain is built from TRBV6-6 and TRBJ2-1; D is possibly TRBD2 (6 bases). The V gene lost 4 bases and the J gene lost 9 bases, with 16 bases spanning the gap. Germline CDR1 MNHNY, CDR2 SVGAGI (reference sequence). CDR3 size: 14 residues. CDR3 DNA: TGTGCCAGCAGTTCCCGACTAGGTCCTGCTGAGCAGTTCTTC. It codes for CASSSRLGPAEQFF.

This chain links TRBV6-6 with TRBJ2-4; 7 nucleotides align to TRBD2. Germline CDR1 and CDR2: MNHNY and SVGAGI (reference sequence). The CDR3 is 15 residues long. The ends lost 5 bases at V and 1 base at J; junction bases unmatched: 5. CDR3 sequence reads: CASSRGEVAKNIQYF. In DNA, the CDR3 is TGTGCCAGCAGTCGGGGGGAAGTGGCCAAAAACATTCAGTACTTC.

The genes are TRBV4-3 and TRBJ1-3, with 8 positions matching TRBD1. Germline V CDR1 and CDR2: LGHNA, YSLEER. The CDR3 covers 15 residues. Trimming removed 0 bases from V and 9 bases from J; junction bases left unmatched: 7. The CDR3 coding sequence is TGCGCCAGCAGCCAAGAATACAGGGGGGGTGTCACCATATATTTT. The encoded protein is CASSQEYRGGVTIYF.

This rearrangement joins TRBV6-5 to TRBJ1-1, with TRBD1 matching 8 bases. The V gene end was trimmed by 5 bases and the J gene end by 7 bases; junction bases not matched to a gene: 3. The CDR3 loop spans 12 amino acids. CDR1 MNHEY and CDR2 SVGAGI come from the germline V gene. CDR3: CASSPDRVEAFF. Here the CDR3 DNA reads TGTGCCAGCAGTCCGGACAGGGTTGAAGCTTTCTTT.

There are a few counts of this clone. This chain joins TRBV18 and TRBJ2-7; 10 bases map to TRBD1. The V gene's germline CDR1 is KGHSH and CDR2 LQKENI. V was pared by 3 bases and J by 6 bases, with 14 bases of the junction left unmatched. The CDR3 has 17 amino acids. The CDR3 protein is CASSPTPGQGPGSEQYF. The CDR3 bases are TGTGCCAGCTCACCGACACCGGGACAGGGGCCAGGCTCCGAGCAGTACTTC.

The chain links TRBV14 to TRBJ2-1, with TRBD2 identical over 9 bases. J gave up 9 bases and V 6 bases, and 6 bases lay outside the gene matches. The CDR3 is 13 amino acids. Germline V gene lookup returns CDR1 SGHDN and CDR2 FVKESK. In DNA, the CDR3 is TGTGCCAGCAGTTTAGCGGGAGTCGGTGAGCAGTTCTTC. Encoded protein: CASSLAGVGEQFF.

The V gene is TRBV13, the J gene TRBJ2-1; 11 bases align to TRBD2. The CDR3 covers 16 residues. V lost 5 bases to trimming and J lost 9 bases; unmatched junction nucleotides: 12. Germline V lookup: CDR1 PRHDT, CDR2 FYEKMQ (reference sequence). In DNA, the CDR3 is TGTGCCAGCAGCCCCCGTACTAGCGGGAGTCGTTTTGAGCAGTTCTTC. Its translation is CASSPRTSGSRFEQFF.

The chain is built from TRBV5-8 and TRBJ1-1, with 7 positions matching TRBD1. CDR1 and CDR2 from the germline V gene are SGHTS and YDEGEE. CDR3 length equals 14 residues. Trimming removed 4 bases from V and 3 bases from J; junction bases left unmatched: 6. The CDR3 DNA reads TGTGCCAGCAGCAAACAGGGGCGGGACACTGAAGCTTTCTTT. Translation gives CASSKQGRDTEAFF.

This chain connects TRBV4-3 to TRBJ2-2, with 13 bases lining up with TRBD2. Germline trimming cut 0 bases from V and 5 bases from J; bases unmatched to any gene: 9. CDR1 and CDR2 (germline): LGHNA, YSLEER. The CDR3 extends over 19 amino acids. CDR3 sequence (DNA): TGCGCCAGCAGCCAAGACGGACTAGCGGGAGCCGGATGGACCGGGGAGCTGTTTTTT. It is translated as CASSQDGLAGAGWTGELFF.

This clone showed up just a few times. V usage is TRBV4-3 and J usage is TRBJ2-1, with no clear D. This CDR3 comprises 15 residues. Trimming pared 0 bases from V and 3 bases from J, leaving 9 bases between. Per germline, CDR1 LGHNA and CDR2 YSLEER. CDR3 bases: TGCGCCAGCAGCCAAGAACCAGCGATCTACAATGAGCAGTTCTTC. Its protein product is CASSQEPAIYNEQFF.